This note documents a single T cell receptor (beta chain) sequence. The antigen this receptor binds is unknown. Within one base of it there is no much larger clone, and no base qualities were kept. This sample is part of a study of sequential checkpoint blockade in melanoma (dated by TCRdb to between 2019 and 2020). Background on the whole study: Patients were randomized 1:1 to first-line nivolumab followed by ipilimumab (arm A) or ipilimumab followed by nivolumab (arm B). Maintenance nivolumab was given following each of the two trial sequences.

The immunoSEQ Assay was used to immunosequence TCRbeta CDR3 regions from genomic DNA. Before high-throughput sequencing, genomic DNA was amplified using bias-controlled multiplex PCR. As for how the authors treated the data: To quantify the absolute abundance of each unique TCRbeta CDR3 region, the sequences were collapsed and filtered. Clonality, defined as 1 minus Pielou's evenness, was calculated using productive rearrangements only. A previously published method was used to identify clones with significantly greater frequencies in on-treatment samples than in baseline samples. TCRdb provides this immuneACCESS table in a form limited to in-frame rearrangements. Some clones are lacking; in checked studies, under half of them reflect an unresolved V gene, and why the rest are absent is not known. V and J calls and clone size are as listed in that table; D and trimming were resolved from the DNA. The sample data list around 18,000 clones, and around 63% of these were observed just once. The top ten clonotypes cover under 20% of the sample.

CDR1 and CDR2 are drawn from the germline V gene (reference sequence): LNHDA, SQIVND. From the cysteine through the phenylalanine, the CDR3 covers 13 amino acids. CDR3 DNA only is kept here, 39 bases in frame from base 1. V loses 3 bases, J loses 8 bases, and the germline ends lie 10 bases apart. General findings and caveats noted by the study authors: The model for predicting response that combines TCR metrics with mutation burden needs to be validated in larger, independent patient cohorts.

The meaning of the sample's treatment or condition label: randomized to nivolumab then ipilimumab (arm A) or the reverse (arm B). None of the patients in the trial had previously been given DNA-damaging chemotherapy. A FACS Aria II flow cytometer was used to sort live CD3+CD8+ cells that were negative for CD19 and CD56 from thawed PBMCs. CheckMate 064, a randomized, open-label phase II trial of sequential checkpoint blockade, was the source of the samples, all of which came from patients with melanoma. Peripheral blood mononuclear cells were collected by leukapheresis, purified with Ficoll-Paque, and frozen in human serum with roughly 10% DMSO. Purity of sorted blood CD3+CD8+ cells was verified at >95% immediately after sorting, followed by DNA extraction.

This chain joins TRBV19 to TRBJ2-2; the D gene is not confidently resolved. The TCR sequence derives from a human donor with melanoma. The sample consisted of CD8+ T cells sorted from blood (inferred from file names), taken from a patient given nivolumab and ipilimumab in sequence. This receptor has the CDR3 CASSIGQWGELFF. The DNA sequence is as follows: TGTGCCAGTAGTATTGGCCAGTGGGGGGAGCTGTTTTTT.